This T cell receptor (beta chain) was sequenced for a study of cytomegalovirus exposure and HLA in healthy donors. Study-wide points: Researchers reported in a later analysis that a missense DCLRE1C variant was tied to TCR beta V- and J-gene trimming.

With 60 Vbeta and 13 Jbeta primers, the PCR was carried out. Assay: immunoSEQ multiplex PCR; the TCRdb copy retains only in-frame clones and omits some. The sample consists of more than 60,000 clones, around four fifths of them appearing once. Notes on this clone: Its cognate antigen is unknown.

The CDR3 has 15 residues. The germline CDR1 and CDR2 sequences are MNHNY and SVGAGI (reference sequence). V was shortened by 0 bases and J by 5 bases, with 13 bases between the two germline ends. This receptor was taken from a woman younger than 45 in good health and CMV-seronegative. The specimen was PBMCs. This rearrangement joins TRBV6-6 to TRBJ2-5; TRBD1 is a possible D gene (5 bases). The CDR3 loop is CASSYSFGAGETQYF. As DNA, the CDR3 is TGTGCCAGCAGTTACTCCTTTGGGGCAGGGGAGACCCAGTACTTC.